The sequence of this T cell receptor beta chain was determined in a study of T cells after posttransplantation cyclophosphamide. Study-wide results and caveats: Blood and skin or GI T cell repertoires showed limited TRB overlap. TRB clonality was highly associated with recipient CMV seropositivity and reactivation. Donor CD8+ memory clones often dominated recipient blood repertoires at later times.

In the case of this clone: Its antigen is unknown.

Sampled 1 year posttransplant, controls received myeloablative marrow transplants, methotrexate and a calcineurin inhibitor. Here immunoSEQ multiplex PCR was the method, and the copy in TCRdb shows in-frame clones only, minus some. The profile shows around 15,000 clones, 65% to 85% of them singletons. This CDR3 region has 17 residues. Germline V gene data show CDR1 as MNHNS and CDR2 as SASEGT. The V and J ends lost 4 bases and 1 base respectively, with 19 bases between them. This chain links TRBV6-1 with TRBJ1-1, with a possible D match to TRBD1 (6 bases). Sequenced here: PBMCs, sampled around 59 weeks after allogeneic stem cell transplant with calcineurin inhibitor and methotrexate. The TCR sequence derives from a male patient in his thirties who received an allogeneic stem cell transplant from an unrelated donor, was CMV-positive, and had acute and chronic GVHD. Some T cells may be transferred from the graft donor. The CDR3 region is CASSVTPGHDKNTEAFF. The CDR3 DNA reads TGTGCCAGCAGTGTAACACCGGGACACGATAAGAACACTGAAGCTTTCTTT.